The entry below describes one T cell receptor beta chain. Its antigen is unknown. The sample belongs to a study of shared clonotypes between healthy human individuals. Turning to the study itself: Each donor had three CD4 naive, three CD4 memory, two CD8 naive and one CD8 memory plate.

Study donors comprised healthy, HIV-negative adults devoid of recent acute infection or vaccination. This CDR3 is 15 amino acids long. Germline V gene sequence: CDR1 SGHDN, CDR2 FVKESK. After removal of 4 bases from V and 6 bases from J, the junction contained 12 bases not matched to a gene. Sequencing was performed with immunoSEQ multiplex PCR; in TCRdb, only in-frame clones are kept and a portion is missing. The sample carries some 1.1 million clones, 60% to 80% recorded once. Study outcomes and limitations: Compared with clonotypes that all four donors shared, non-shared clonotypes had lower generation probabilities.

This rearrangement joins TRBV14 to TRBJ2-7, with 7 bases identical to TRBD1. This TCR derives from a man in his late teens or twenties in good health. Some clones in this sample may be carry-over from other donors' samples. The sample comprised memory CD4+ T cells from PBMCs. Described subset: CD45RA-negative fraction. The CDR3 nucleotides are TGTGCCAGCAGCCCGACGGGAAGGGGGCGCAGCGAGCAGTACTTC. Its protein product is CASSPTGRGRSEQYF.